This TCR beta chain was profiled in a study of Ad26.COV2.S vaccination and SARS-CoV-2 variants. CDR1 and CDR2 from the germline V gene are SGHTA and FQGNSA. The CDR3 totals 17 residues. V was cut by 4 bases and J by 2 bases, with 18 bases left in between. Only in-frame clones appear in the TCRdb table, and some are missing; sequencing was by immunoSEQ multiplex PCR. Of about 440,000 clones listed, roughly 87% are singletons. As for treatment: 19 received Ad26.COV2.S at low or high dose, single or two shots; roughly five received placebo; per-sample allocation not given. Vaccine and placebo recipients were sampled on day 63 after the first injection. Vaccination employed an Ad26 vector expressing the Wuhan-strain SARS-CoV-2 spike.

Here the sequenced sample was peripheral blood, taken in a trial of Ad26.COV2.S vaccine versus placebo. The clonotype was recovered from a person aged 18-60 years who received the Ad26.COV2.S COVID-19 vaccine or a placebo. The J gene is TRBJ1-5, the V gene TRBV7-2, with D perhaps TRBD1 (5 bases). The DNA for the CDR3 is TGTGCCAGCAGCTCGCTTAAGGGGTGGGATGGCAATCAGCCCCAGCATTTT. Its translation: CASSSLKGWDGNQPQHF. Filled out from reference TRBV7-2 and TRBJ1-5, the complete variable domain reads GAGVSQSPSNKVTEKGKDVELRCDPISGHTALYWYRQSLGQGLEFLIYFQGNSAPDKSGLPSDRFSAERTGGSVSTLTIQRTQQEDSAVYLCASSSLKGWDGNQPQHFGDGTRLSIL.